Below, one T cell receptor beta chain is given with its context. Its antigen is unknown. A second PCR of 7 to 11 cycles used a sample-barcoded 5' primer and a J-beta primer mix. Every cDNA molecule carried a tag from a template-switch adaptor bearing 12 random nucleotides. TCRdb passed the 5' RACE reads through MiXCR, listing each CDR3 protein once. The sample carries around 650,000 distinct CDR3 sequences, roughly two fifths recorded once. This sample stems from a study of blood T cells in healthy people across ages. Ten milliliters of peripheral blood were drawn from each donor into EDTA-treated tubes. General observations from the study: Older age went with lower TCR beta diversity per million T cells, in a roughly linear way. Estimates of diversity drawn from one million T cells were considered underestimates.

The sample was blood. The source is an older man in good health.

The CDR3 region is CASSDPGSYQPQHF. CDR3 coding DNA: TGTGCCAGCAGTGACCCCGGGAGTTATCAGCCCCAGCATTTT. The chain carries TRBV2 and TRBJ1-5; D not certain. Germline CDR1 SNHLY, CDR2 FYNNEI. Trimming took off 3 bases at V and 5 bases at J, with 11 bases between the two ends. The length of the CDR3 is 14 residues.